Sequencing of this TCR beta chain was carried out in a study of blood T cell repertoires in COVID-19. Study-level background: There were acute and convalescent COVID-19 samples, and they came from the United States, Italy and Spain.

Repertoires were generated with immunoSEQ multiplex PCR, while TCRdb's copy carries only in-frame clones and drops some. This sample carries under 300,000 clones, over 75% of them seen once, and the ten largest clones take roughly 2.5%. Enrolled through a virtual design, the participants were between 18 and 89 years of age and came from fewer than 30 US areas. Germline CDR1 KGHSH, CDR2 LQKENI. The CDR3 has 16 amino acids. The V gene lost 0 bases and the J gene lost 5 bases, with 13 bases spanning the gap. The TCR was taken from a young woman who had recovered from COVID-19. This chain connects TRBV18 to TRBJ2-2, with D perhaps matching TRBD2 (5 bases). The source material was PBMCs or T cells enriched from blood (not recorded which). Written as DNA, the CDR3 is TGTGCCAGCTCACCACCCCCCCGGGGTCTGACCGGGGAGCTGTTTTTT. Amino acid sequence: CASSPPPRGLTGELFF.